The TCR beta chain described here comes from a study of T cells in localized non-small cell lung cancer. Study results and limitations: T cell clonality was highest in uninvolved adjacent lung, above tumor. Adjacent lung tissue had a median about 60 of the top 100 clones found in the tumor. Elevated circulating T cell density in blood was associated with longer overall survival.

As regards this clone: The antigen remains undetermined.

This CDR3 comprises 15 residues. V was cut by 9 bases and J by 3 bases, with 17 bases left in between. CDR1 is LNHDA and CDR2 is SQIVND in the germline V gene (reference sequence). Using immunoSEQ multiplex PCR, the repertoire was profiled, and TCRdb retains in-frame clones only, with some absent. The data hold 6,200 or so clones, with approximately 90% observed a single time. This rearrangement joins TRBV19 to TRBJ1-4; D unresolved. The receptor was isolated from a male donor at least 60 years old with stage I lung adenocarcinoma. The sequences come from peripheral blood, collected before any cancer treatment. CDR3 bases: TGTGCCAGCAAAAACGGGGTAGCCGCTAATGAAAAACTGTTTTTT. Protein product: CASKNGVAANEKLFF.